This T cell receptor (beta chain) was sequenced for a study of blood T cell repertoires in COVID-19. Study-wide background: Specimens from acute and convalescent COVID-19 originated in the United States, Italy and Spain. The analysed material was cDNA or gDNA that came from T cells, B-cell-depleted T cells, or PBMCs.

The germline CDR1 and CDR2 sequences are SNHLY and FYNNEI. V dropped 1 base and J dropped 6 bases, with 12 bases sitting between them. CDR3 length equals 15 residues. Methods used by the authors: Estimation of nucleated cell counts relied on the amplification of reference gene primers. Assay used: immunoSEQ multiplex PCR; TCRdb lists only in-frame clones, some missing. V and J calls plus clone size are reproduced from that table; the DNA served to infer D and trimming. The table records some 190,000 clones, more than 70% of them present only once. Material: peripheral blood. The V gene is TRBV2, the J gene TRBJ2-2; a weak D match, TRBD1 (5 bases). The receptor comes from a woman aged 55-70 years with acute or convalescent COVID-19. DNA of the CDR3: TGTGCCAGCAGTGAAGGGCAGGGTATGGCCGGGGAGCTGTTTTTT. It yields the protein CASSEGQGMAGELFF.